One sample yielded the 30 T cell receptor beta chains listed below, sequenced in a study of shared clonotypes between healthy human individuals. TCRdb's copy holds only in-frame clones and misses some; the assay was immunoSEQ multiplex PCR. The sample lists some 500,000 clones; 90% to 97% were seen once. Sequencing used naive CD4+ T cells sorted from blood. Subset of the sample: CD45RA+ positively selected. These receptors all stem from a woman in her 30s in good health.

J is TRBJ2-7 and V is TRBV2; TRBD1 is a possible D gene (6 bases). This CDR3 spans 13 amino acids. V was pared by 3 bases and J by 4 bases, with 10 bases between. CDR1 and CDR2 (germline): SNHLY, FYNNEI. CDR3 amino acids: CASSDGRGYEQYF. In DNA, the CDR3 is TGTGCCAGCAGTGATGGCAGGGGATACGAGCAGTACTTC. The full variable domain, with the rest looked up from reference TRBV2 and TRBJ2-7, is EPEVTQTPSHQVTQMGQEVILRCVPISNHLYFYWYRQILGQKVEFLVSFYNNEISEKSEIFDDQFSVERPDGSNFTLKIRSTKLEDSAMYFCASSDGRGYEQYFGPGTRLTVT.

In this sample, this clone turned up once. This rearrangement joins TRBV6-1 to TRBJ2-7; D might be TRBD1 (6 bases). Trimming removed 8 bases from V and 3 bases from J, with 17 bases in between. The V gene's germline CDR1 is MNHNS and CDR2 SASEGT. The length of the CDR3 is 14 residues. The CDR3 nucleotides read TGTGCCAGCGGTAGGGACACTCGGGGCTACGAGCAGTACTTC. It translates to CASGRDTRGYEQYF.

This clone occurred once. J is TRBJ1-3 and V is TRBV6-5; D perhaps matches TRBD1 (6 bases). The germline V gene encodes CDR1 MNHEY and CDR2 SVGAGI. V lost 11 bases, J lost 1 base, and 12 bases lay in between. The CDR3 sequence is 13 residues long. CDR3 sequence: CAAQGHSGNTIYF. CDR3 nucleotide sequence: TGTGCCGCACAGGGTCATTCTGGAAACACCATATATTTT.

The chain has TRBV10-1 and TRBJ1-1, with a weak D call TRBD1 (5 bases). This CDR3 has 15 residues. The V gene lost 0 bases and the J gene lost 3 bases, with 11 bases spanning the gap. Germline loops: CDR1 WNHNN, CDR2 SYGVQD (reference sequence). CDR3 coding DNA: TGCGCCAGCAGTGAGTCCGGACGAGGGGACACTGAAGCTTTCTTT. It codes for CASSESGRGDTEAFF.

The V call is TRBV29-1, the J call TRBJ2-2; the match to TRBD2 covers 8 bases. The germline gives CDR1 SQVTM, CDR2 ANQGSEA. The CDR3 is 14 residues long. J gave up 0 bases and V 7 bases, and 4 bases lay outside the gene matches. This CDR3 is CSGRLATNTGELFF. The CDR3 nucleotides are TGCAGCGGCCGACTAGCGACGAACACCGGGGAGCTGTTTTTT.

The chain joins TRBV4-1 to TRBJ1-3; TRBD1 aligns across 8 bases. There are 14 residues in the CDR3. Germline V gene lookup returns CDR1 MGHRA and CDR2 YSYEKL. The junction had 9 bases not matched to a gene; V was cut back by 6 bases and J by 8 bases. CDR3 bases: TGCGCCAGCAGTTCGGACAGGGCCTGGGACACCATATATTTT. This encodes CASSSDRAWDTIYF.

The rearrangement uses TRBV19 and TRBJ1-5; D possibly corresponds to TRBD1 (5 bases). The CDR3 extends over 17 amino acids. Per the germline V gene, CDR1 is LNHDA and CDR2 is SQIVND (reference sequence). The germline V and J ends were trimmed by 1 base and 6 bases, with 19 bases remaining between them. The chain's CDR3 is CASSIGFLGTMGQPQHF. The CDR3 nucleotides are TGTGCCAGTAGTATAGGGTTTCTGGGGACTATGGGTCAGCCCCAGCATTTT. Supplemented by reference TRBV19 and TRBJ1-5, the full variable domain reads DGGITQSPKYLFRKEGQNVTLSCEQNLNHDAMYWYRQDPGQGLRLIYYSQIVNDFQKGDIAEGYSVSREKKESFPLTVTSAQKNPTAFYLCASSIGFLGTMGQPQHFGDGTRLSIL.

The V gene is TRBV15, the J gene TRBJ2-7; D is possibly TRBD2 (5 bases). The V and J ends lost 1 base and 7 bases respectively, with 23 bases between them. The CDR3 has 17 residues. Germline V gene lookup returns CDR1 LNHNV and CDR2 YYDKDF (reference sequence). CDR3 loop: CATSRVSGGIRGGEQYF. CDR3 bases: TGTGCCACCAGCAGAGTCTCCGGAGGTATTAGAGGTGGGGAGCAGTACTTC.

The gene calls are TRBV7-2 and TRBJ2-7; a weak D match, TRBD1 (5 bases). The CDR3 spans 13 residues. Trimming removed 1 base from V and 4 bases from J, with 8 bases in between. Germline V gene lookup returns CDR1 SGHTA and CDR2 FQGNSA. CDR3 amino acids: CASSLVPGYEQYF. The CDR3 bases are TGTGCCAGCAGCTTAGTCCCAGGGTACGAGCAGTACTTC.

The chain has TRBV28 and TRBJ1-1; D is uncertain. Germline-derived CDR1 and CDR2 are MDHEN and SYDVKM. This CDR3 region has 16 residues. Deletions cut 2 bases from V and 5 bases from J, with 18 bases between. This CDR3 is CASSLLTRARMTEAFF. CDR3 nucleotides: TGTGCCAGCAGTTTACTTACTCGGGCGAGGATGACTGAAGCTTTCTTT.

The CDR3 loop is CASSPPGTSGRGYEQYF. Written as DNA, the CDR3 is TGTGCCAGCTCACCACCTGGGACTAGCGGGAGAGGATACGAGCAGTACTTC. The chain employs TRBV18 and TRBJ2-7; 14 nucleotides line up with TRBD2. Germline V gives CDR1 KGHSH, CDR2 LQKENI. The length of the CDR3 is 17 residues. V lost 0 bases and J lost 4; bases outside the gene matches: 5. Full variable domain (remainder filled in from reference TRBV18 and TRBJ2-7): NAGVMQNPRHLVRRRGQEARLRCSPMKGHSHVYWYRQLPEEGLKFMVYLQKENIIDESGMPKERFSAEFPKEGPSILRIQQVVRGDSAAYFCASSPPGTSGRGYEQYFGPGTRLTVT.

The chain has TRBV5-1 and TRBJ1-1; D is undetermined. Trimming cost V 0 bases and J 6 bases, with 15 bases left between them. The CDR3 length is 15 residues. Germline CDR1 SGHRS, CDR2 YFSETQ. CDR3 residues: CASSLELGGYAEAFF. The CDR3, as DNA: TGCGCCAGCAGCTTGGAGCTTGGAGGGTACGCTGAAGCTTTCTTT.

The gene calls are TRBV6-5 and TRBJ2-5, with 9 bases fitting TRBD1. CDR3 size: 15 residues. Germline-derived CDR1 and CDR2 are MNHEY and SVGAGI. Trimming at V came to 7 bases and at J to 3 bases, leaving 9 bases not matched to a gene. The CDR3 here is CASNPDRGQKETQYF. In DNA, the CDR3 is TGTGCCAGCAACCCGGACAGGGGACAGAAAGAGACCCAGTACTTC.

The CDR3 DNA reads as TGTGCCAGCAGCTTAGATACAGACTATGGCTACACCTTC. Protein: CASSLDTDYGYTF. The chain couples TRBV7-9 to TRBJ1-2; D uncertain. Germline CDR1 SEHNR, CDR2 FQNEAQ (reference sequence). This CDR3 region has 13 residues. V was shortened by 1 base and J by 3 bases, with 6 bases between the two germline ends.

The rearrangement joins TRBV9 to TRBJ2-5; D is perhaps TRBD2 (5 bases). Germline lookup yields CDR1 SGDLS and CDR2 YYNGEE. The CDR3 contains 16 residues. The germline V and J ends were trimmed by 0 bases and 2 bases, with 14 bases remaining between them. The CDR3 is CASSVGLMSGQETQYF. The CDR3 DNA reads as TGTGCCAGCAGCGTAGGACTAATGAGCGGACAAGAGACCCAGTACTTC.

This chain joins TRBV30 and TRBJ1-2; TRBD1 matches 12 bases. The V gene's germline CDR1 is GTSNPN and CDR2 SVGIG (reference sequence). Losses at the gene ends were 3 bases for V and 4 bases for J; bases not matched to a gene: 6. This CDR3 comprises 15 residues. The CDR3 here is CAWREGQGAIYGYTF. CDR3 sequence (DNA): TGTGCCTGGAGAGAGGGACAGGGGGCGATCTATGGCTACACCTTC.

The V call is TRBV7-9, the J call TRBJ2-5, with D possibly matching TRBD2 (6 bases). Per germline, CDR1 SEHNR and CDR2 FQNEAQ (reference sequence). This CDR3 contains 17 residues. V dropped 5 bases and J dropped 5 bases, with 24 bases sitting between them. CDR3: CASSPHPGGGPWETQYF. Written as DNA, the CDR3 is TGTGCCAGCAGCCCTCATCCTGGGGGAGGTCCTTGGGAGACCCAGTACTTC.

The chain carries TRBV5-1 and TRBJ2-7; possible D gene TRBD1, 6 bases. This CDR3 has 12 residues. Germline-derived CDR1 and CDR2 are SGHRS and YFSETQ. V gave up 10 bases and J gave up 5 bases, with 16 bases separating them. CDR3 nucleotide sequence: TGCGCCGTACCGGGACAAATGGACGAGCAGTACTTC. This translates into CAVPGQMDEQYF.

The chain combines TRBV19 with TRBJ1-1; the D is unclear. Germline V gene sequence: CDR1 LNHDA, CDR2 SQIVND (reference sequence). This CDR3 comprises 14 residues. V was cut by 9 bases and J by 0 bases, with 14 bases left in between. CDR3 coding DNA: TGTGCCAGCAAAAGCAGAGGGTTGAACACTGAAGCTTTCTTT. Its translation is CASKSRGLNTEAFF.

The rearrangement uses TRBV19 and TRBJ2-2; 7 bases are a match to TRBD1. The V and J ends lost 0 bases and 7 bases, in that order; junction bases with no gene match: 5. Germline V gene data show CDR1 as LNHDA and CDR2 as SQIVND (reference sequence). The CDR3 is 15 residues long. CDR3 bases: TGTGCCAGTAGTATAGAGAGGGGGCGCTTCGGGGAGCTGTTTTTT. Amino acids: CASSIERGRFGELFF.

This sequence joins TRBV28 and TRBJ2-1, with TRBD1 matching over 9 bases. V lost 5 bases to trimming and J lost 4 bases; unmatched junction nucleotides: 12. The CDR3 has 17 amino acids. Germline V lookup: CDR1 MDHEN, CDR2 SYDVKM. CDR3 in amino acids: CASSTSPGQGLYNEQFF. CDR3 DNA sequence: TGTGCCAGCAGTACCTCCCCGGGACAGGGTTTGTACAATGAGCAGTTCTTC.

The V call is TRBV10-1, the J call TRBJ2-7, with TRBD2 matching over 13 bases. V was pared by 4 bases and J by 0 bases, with 3 bases of the junction left unmatched. The CDR3 extends over 16 amino acids. Germline V gene data show CDR1 as WNHNN and CDR2 as SYGVQD (reference sequence). CDR3 region: CASSGTSGRGSYEQYF. CDR3 sequence (DNA): TGCGCCAGCAGTGGGACTAGCGGGAGAGGCTCCTACGAGCAGTACTTC.

The chain employs TRBV27 and TRBJ2-1, with 7 bases aligning to TRBD1. V shed 5 bases, J shed 8 bases, and the junction held 18 bases outside the gene matches. Germline CDR1 and CDR2: MNHEY and SMNVEV (reference sequence). The CDR3 extends over 17 amino acids. Written as DNA, the CDR3 is TGTGCCAGCAGTATCAGACAGGGTTGGGTATCAAGGGATGAGCAGTTCTTC. This codes for CASSIRQGWVSRDEQFF.

The V gene is TRBV9, the J gene TRBJ2-1, with TRBD2 matching 7 bases. The CDR3 extends over 15 amino acids. With V trimmed by 4 bases and J by 6 bases, 10 bases remained unmatched. The V gene's germline CDR1 is SGDLS and CDR2 YYNGEE. The CDR3 loop reads CASSLRDYPANEQFF. CDR3 nucleotide sequence: TGTGCCAGCAGCCTCCGGGACTACCCAGCCAATGAGCAGTTCTTC.

The chain has TRBV7-9 and TRBJ2-7, with unresolved D. V lost 6 bases, J lost 6 bases, and 21 bases lay in between. This CDR3 comprises 15 residues. Germline V gene lookup returns CDR1 SEHNR and CDR2 FQNEAQ (reference sequence). The CDR3 DNA sequence: TGTGCCAGCAGTTACGGTTTTCAGTCATTACCCGAGCAGTACTTC. Translated: CASSYGFQSLPEQYF. Combining the CDR3 with reference TRBV7-9 and TRBJ2-7 gives the whole variable domain DTGVSQNPRHKITKRGQNVTFRCDPISEHNRLYWYRQTLGQGPEFLTYFQNEAQLEKSRLLSDRFSAERPKGSFSTLEIQRTEQGDSAMYLCASSYGFQSLPEQYFGPGTRLTVT.

As to this clone: The junction shows a germline mismatch at one end, possibly a read error. The gene calls are TRBV4-1 and TRBJ1-2; 7 bases match TRBD1. The germline V gene encodes CDR1 MGHRA and CDR2 YSYEKL. The CDR3 consists of 11 residues. CDR3 residues: CASSQEGQRQF. CDR3 DNA sequence: TGCGCCAGCAGCCAAGAGGGACAGCGCCAATTC.

CDR3 DNA sequence: TGTGCCAGCAGTTTAGGGCAAGTGTCAGATACGCAGTATTTT. The encoded protein is CASSLGQVSDTQYF. This chain connects TRBV28 to TRBJ2-3; D gene ambiguous. CDR3 size: 14 residues. Germline V gives CDR1 MDHEN, CDR2 SYDVKM. The V end lost 2 bases, the J end lost 4 bases, and 10 bases lay between the germline ends.

V is TRBV6-6 and J is TRBJ1-5, with 8 bases identical to TRBD1. From germline, CDR1 is MNHNY and CDR2 SVGAGI (reference sequence). The V gene end was trimmed by 8 bases and the J gene end by 6 bases; junction bases not matched to a gene: 9. This CDR3 spans 14 amino acids. Here the CDR3 reads CASSRTGKGQPQHF. The CDR3 region has the DNA TGTGCCAGCTCACGGACAGGGAAGGGTCAGCCCCAGCATTTT.

This chain uses TRBV28 with TRBJ2-7; 12 bases are shared with TRBD1. CDR3 size: 15 residues. Trimming took 3 bases from V and 6 from J; bases not matched to a gene: 6. Germline lookup yields CDR1 MDHEN and CDR2 SYDVKM. CDR3 loop: CASSLQGDRGREQYF. CDR3 DNA: TGTGCCAGCAGTTTGCAGGGGGACAGGGGGCGCGAGCAGTACTTC. Complete variable domain (other parts from reference TRBV28 and TRBJ2-7): DVKVTQSSRYLVKRTGEKVFLECVQDMDHENMFWYRQDPGLGLRLIYFSYDVKMKEKGDIPEGYSVSREKKERFSLILESASTNQTSMYLCASSLQGDRGREQYFGPGTRLTVT.

V is TRBV29-1 and J is TRBJ2-7; 9 bases line up with TRBD2. Trimming took 1 base from V and 0 from J; bases not matched to a gene: 4. The CDR3 totals 15 residues. Germline assignment: CDR1 SQVTM and CDR2 ANQGSEA. The CDR3 sequence is CSVEGTSANSYEQYF. Written as DNA, the CDR3 is TGCAGCGTTGAAGGGACTAGCGCAAACTCCTACGAGCAGTACTTC.